Shown below are 25 T cell receptor beta chains from a single sample sequenced in a study of shared clonotypes between healthy human individuals. As defined, naive CD8 cells were CD45RO-negative and positively selected for CCR7, with terminally differentiated effector memory CD45RA+ cells excluded. TCRdb's copy holds only in-frame clones and misses some; the assay was immunoSEQ multiplex PCR. This sample yields over 2 million clones, of which about 94% are seen a single time; 1.1% belongs to the top ten. The specimen sequenced was naive CD8+ T cells sorted from blood. Receptors were obtained from a man aged 18 to 35 in good health.

V is TRBV6-1 and J is TRBJ2-3; D may be TRBD2 (5 bases). Trimming removed 2 bases from V and 6 bases from J, with 12 bases in between. Germline assignment: CDR1 MNHNS and CDR2 SASEGT. The CDR3 extends over 14 amino acids. The CDR3 loop is CASSELMVADTQYF. In DNA, the CDR3 is TGTGCCAGCAGTGAACTGATGGTAGCGGATACGCAGTATTTT.

The chain links TRBV5-5 to TRBJ2-7; TRBD1 or TRBD2 may be the D gene (5 bases each). This CDR3 has 14 residues. Germline V CDR1 and CDR2: SGHKS, YYEKEE (reference sequence). V lost 4 bases and J 2 bases, leaving 13 bases between the germline ends. CDR3 loop: CASSTGRTTYEQYF. CDR3 DNA: TGTGCCAGCAGCACGGGACGTACGACCTACGAGCAGTACTTC.

In the case of this clone: Other DNA sequences of this sample code for an identical CDR3. V usage is TRBV6-5 and J usage is TRBJ2-7; unclear D gene. The germline V gene has CDR1 MNHEY and CDR2 SVGAGI. V lost 3 bases and J 3 bases, leaving 9 bases between the germline ends. This CDR3 contains 13 residues. DNA for the CDR3: TGTGCCAGCAGTTATGGGTATAGCTACGAGCAGTACTTC. The encoded protein is CASSYGYSYEQYF.

On this clone itself: The junction and the germline gene differ at one end; a read error may be behind it. This chain uses TRBV7-7 with TRBJ2-2; 12 bases align to TRBD2. The CDR3 is made up of 16 amino acids. The germline V gene has CDR1 SSHAT and CDR2 FNYEAQ (reference sequence). CDR3 sequence (DNA): TGTGCTAGCAGGCAGACTAGCGGGAGACGGACCGGGGAGCTGTTTTTT. Residues: CASRQTSGRRTGELFF.

The J gene is TRBJ2-3, the V gene TRBV7-2; 7 positions agree with TRBD2. The CDR3 spans 14 residues. V trimming: 2 bases; J trimming: 2 bases; junction bases outside the gene matches: 1. The germline CDR1 and CDR2 sequences are SGHTA and FQGNSA. As DNA, the CDR3 is TGTGCCAGCAGCTTAAGCGGGAACACAGATACGCAGTATTTT. Translating gives CASSLSGNTDTQYF.

The rearrangement uses TRBV11-2 and TRBJ2-7, with 9 positions matching TRBD2. The CDR3 length is 15 residues. V shed 4 bases, J shed 3 bases, and the junction held 7 bases outside the gene matches. The germline CDR1 and CDR2 sequences are SGHAT and FQNNGV. The CDR3 nucleotides read TGTGCCAGCAGCTGGGGACTAGCAGAGATCTACGAGCAGTACTTC. As protein: CASSWGLAEIYEQYF.

The V and J genes are TRBV4-1 and TRBJ2-7; D gene uncertain. CDR3 length: 14 amino acids. Germline lookup yields CDR1 MGHRA and CDR2 YSYEKL. Trimming removed 1 base from V and 4 bases from J, with 11 bases in between. CDR3 amino acids: CASSQAPAEYEQYF. In DNA form, the CDR3 reads TGCGCCAGCAGCCAAGCCCCAGCTGAGTACGAGCAGTACTTC.

This clone was observed once. The chain links TRBV7-2 to TRBJ2-3; 8 bases match TRBD2. Germline assignment: CDR1 SGHTA and CDR2 FQGNSA. The ends lost 7 bases at V and 2 bases at J; junction bases unmatched: 14. There are 17 residues in the CDR3. The CDR3 DNA reads TGTGCCAGCACGCCGGTGGGGTTAGCGGGGACCACAGATACGCAGTATTTT. Its protein is CASTPVGLAGTTDTQYF.

V is TRBV6-5 and J is TRBJ1-2; no definite D call. This CDR3 has 16 residues. Germline CDR1 MNHEY, CDR2 SVGAGI. V was clipped by 0 bases and J by 6 bases, with 17 bases between them. The CDR3 bases are TGTGCCAGCAGTTACTCTGAGGTGACCACCCGGGATGGCTACACCTTC. It specifies CASSYSEVTTRDGYTF.

V gene TRBV7-6 combines with J gene TRBJ1-6; TRBD1 aligns across 7 bases. CDR1 and CDR2 (germline): SGHVS, FNYEAQ. The V gene end was trimmed by 4 bases and the J gene end by 7 bases; junction bases not matched to a gene: 4. The CDR3 runs to 14 residues. The CDR3, as DNA: TGTGCCAGCAGCTCGACAGGGATCAATTCACCCCTCCACTTT. Amino acid sequence: CASSSTGINSPLHF.

The genes are TRBV7-2 and TRBJ2-3; 12 positions match TRBD2. Germline lookup yields CDR1 SGHTA and CDR2 FQGNSA. Losses at the gene ends were 3 bases for V and 6 bases for J; bases not matched to a gene: 4. The CDR3 length is 15 residues. This CDR3 reads CASSFTTSGRDTQYF. The CDR3 coding sequence is TGTGCCAGCAGCTTTACCACTAGCGGGAGGGATACGCAGTATTTT.

V is TRBV12-5 and J is TRBJ2-5; 7 nucleotides align to TRBD1. The V gene end was trimmed by 6 bases and the J gene end by 1 base; junction bases not matched to a gene: 5. CDR3 length: 14 residues. Germline V CDR1 and CDR2: LGHNT, FRNRAP. This CDR3 is CASGWTGLQETQYF. In nucleotides, the CDR3 is TGTGCTAGTGGCTGGACAGGACTCCAAGAGACCCAGTACTTC. Variable domain in full (rest from reference TRBV12-5 and TRBJ2-5): DARVTQTPRHKVTEMGQEVTMRCQPILGHNTVFWYRQTMMQGLELLAYFRNRAPLDDSGMPKDRFSAEMPDATLATLKIQPSEPRDSAVYFCASGWTGLQETQYFGPGTRLLVL.

This clone was recorded once. The chain recombines TRBV14 with TRBJ2-3; D is unclear. The CDR3 consists of 13 residues. Germline-derived CDR1 and CDR2 are SGHDN and FVKESK. The V and J ends lost 4 bases and 3 bases respectively, with 8 bases between them. The CDR3 here is CASSLVSTDTQYF. CDR3 DNA sequence: TGTGCCAGCAGCCTGGTGTCGACAGATACGCAGTATTTT.

The chain employs TRBV5-5 and TRBJ2-7; no clear D gene. This CDR3 region has 13 residues. Between the trimmed V and J ends, which lost 1 base and 2 bases, there was a span of 7 bases. Germline CDR1 is SGHKS and CDR2 is YYEKEE (reference sequence). CDR3: CASSLSPPYEQYF. The DNA of the CDR3 is TGTGCCAGCAGCTTGAGTCCTCCCTACGAGCAGTACTTC.

The rearrangement uses TRBV4-3 and TRBJ2-2; D is unresolved. The CDR3 length is 15 residues. Germline V lookup: CDR1 LGHNA, CDR2 YSLEER. V was shortened by 4 bases and J by 1 base, with 10 bases between the two germline ends. The CDR3 DNA sequence: TGCGCCAGCAGCCCCTTGGCGGTGAACACCGGGGAGCTGTTTTTT. Protein product: CASSPLAVNTGELFF.

This sequence joins TRBV6-5 and TRBJ2-7; D is possibly TRBD2 (5 bases). This CDR3 comprises 14 residues. Germline-derived CDR1 and CDR2 are MNHEY and SVGAGI. Trimming pared 6 bases from V and 0 bases from J, leaving 12 bases between. The CDR3 bases are TGTGCCAGCAGCTGGACTGGAGACTCCTACGAGCAGTACTTC. Amino acids: CASSWTGDSYEQYF.

The rearrangement joins TRBV2 to TRBJ1-4; the D is unclear. This CDR3 is built from 15 residues. Trimming took off 9 bases at V and 0 bases at J, with 14 bases between the two ends. The germline gives CDR1 SNHLY, CDR2 FYNNEI. The CDR3 loop reads CASFFSTSTNEKLFF. The CDR3 DNA is TGTGCCAGTTTTTTCTCAACATCAACTAATGAAAAACTGTTTTTT. The whole variable domain, filled in from reference TRBV2 and TRBJ1-4, reads EPEVTQTPSHQVTQMGQEVILRCVPISNHLYFYWYRQILGQKVEFLVSFYNNEISEKSEIFDDQFSVERPDGSNFTLKIRSTKLEDSAMYFCASFFSTSTNEKLFFGSGTQLSVL.

The chain carries TRBV6-1 and TRBJ1-6; D ambiguous. Germline lookup yields CDR1 MNHNS and CDR2 SASEGT. The CDR3 has 12 residues. The V and J ends lost 1 base and 14 bases respectively, with 9 bases between them. The CDR3 bases are TGTGCCAGCAGTGAAGATTTCGTATCCCTCCACTTT. Amino acids: CASSEDFVSLHF.

This chain joins TRBV7-3 and TRBJ2-1, with a weak D call TRBD1 (6 bases). The germline gives CDR1 SGHTA, CDR2 FQGTGA. V shed 5 bases and J shed 5 bases, with 10 bases lying between them. The CDR3 contains 13 residues. CDR3 sequence (DNA): TGTGCCAGCAGCCCGGACAGTAACAATGAGCAGTTCTTC. Translation: CASSPDSNNEQFF.

The V gene is TRBV4-3, the J gene TRBJ1-5, with D unresolved. The CDR3 consists of 17 residues. V was pared by 1 base and J by 2 bases, with 15 bases between. Per germline, CDR1 LGHNA and CDR2 YSLEER. This CDR3 reads CASSQAPSWTGNQPQHF. The CDR3 DNA sequence: TGCGCCAGCAGCCAAGCTCCGTCTTGGACGGGCAATCAGCCCCAGCATTTT.

This clone was detected a few times. Other DNA sequences in this specimen translate into the identical CDR3. V gene TRBV30 combines with J gene TRBJ1-1; D is uncertain. Deletions cut 2 bases from V and 4 bases from J, with 5 bases between. Germline V gives CDR1 GTSNPN, CDR2 SVGIG (reference sequence). This CDR3 spans 11 amino acids. The DNA for the CDR3 is TGTGCCTGGAGTTGGGGCACTGAAGCTTTCTTT. Protein: CAWSWGTEAFF.

CDR3 sequence reads: CASSYWLGQGVNEQFF. DNA of the CDR3: TGTGCCAGCAGTTACTGGCTAGGGCAGGGGGTCAATGAGCAGTTCTTC. The chain carries TRBV6-5 and TRBJ2-1, with 7 bases lining up with TRBD1. V was clipped by 1 base and J by 6 bases; unmatched bases: 9. This CDR3 spans 16 amino acids. Germline loops: CDR1 MNHEY, CDR2 SVGAGI.

This chain links TRBV5-4 with TRBJ2-3; perhaps TRBD2 as D (6 bases). CDR3 length equals 16 residues. CDR1 is SGHNT, CDR2 YYREEE, per germline (reference sequence). Trimming stripped 0 bases from V and 2 bases from J, with 13 bases between. The DNA of the CDR3 is TGTGCCAGCAGCTTGGCGGCGGGATTTACCACAGATACGCAGTATTTT. Translation: CASSLAAGFTTDTQYF.

V and J are TRBV11-3 and TRBJ2-2, with D unresolved. Germline V CDR1 and CDR2: SGHNT, YENEEA. The V gene lost 7 bases and the J gene lost 5 bases, with 8 bases spanning the gap. This CDR3 has 12 amino acids. The CDR3 nucleotides read TGTGCCAGCAACGACGAAACCGGGGAGCTGTTTTTT. Encoded protein: CASNDETGELFF.

V and J are TRBV9 and TRBJ2-3; 9 nucleotides align to TRBD2. Germline CDR1 SGDLS, CDR2 YYNGEE. V shed 0 bases and J 2 bases; nucleotides not matched to a gene: 1. The CDR3 has 15 amino acids. The CDR3 coding sequence is TGTGCCAGCAGCGTAGGGACTAGCGCCACAGATACGCAGTATTTT. This encodes CASSVGTSATDTQYF. Together with reference TRBV9 and TRBJ2-3, the CDR3 gives the full variable domain: DSGVTQTPKHLITATGQRVTLRCSPRSGDLSVYWYQQSLDQGLQFLIQYYNGEERAKGNILERFSAQQFPDLHSELNLSSLELGDSALYFCASSVGTSATDTQYFGPGTRLTVL.